A single T cell receptor (beta chain) is shown here with its context. The length of the CDR3 is 15 residues. Trimming at V came to 4 bases and at J to 6 bases, leaving 8 bases not matched to a gene. Germline V gene data show CDR1 as LGHDT and CDR2 as YNNKEL (reference sequence). Noted treatment: approximately 18 received Ad26.COV2.S at low or high dose, single or two shots; 5 received placebo; per-sample allocation not given. Day 63 after the first injection of vaccine or placebo was the sampling time. SARS-CoV-2 spike from the Wuhan strain was encoded by the vaccine, an Ad26 vector. The data derive from a study of Ad26.COV2.S vaccination and SARS-CoV-2 variants. Study in general: Ad26.COV2.S given intramuscularly, once or twice 56 days apart.

Assay used: immunoSEQ multiplex PCR; TCRdb lists only in-frame clones, some missing. The table records around 240,000 clones, approximately 88% of them present only once. The sample in question was peripheral blood, obtained in a trial of Ad26.COV2.S vaccine versus placebo. This TCR came from a person aged 18-65 years who received the Ad26.COV2.S COVID-19 vaccine or a placebo. The chain employs TRBV3-1 (or the pseudogene TRBV3-2) and TRBJ2-5, with TRBD2 matching over 10 bases. The CDR3 DNA follows: TGTGCCAGCAGCCCCGGGACTAGCGCAACGAAGACCCAGTACTTC. This translates into CASSPGTSATKTQYF.